This T cell receptor (beta chain) stems from a study of T cells after posttransplantation cyclophosphamide (dated by TCRdb to between 2015 and 2016). Background for the entire study: Using TRB sequencing, the study followed how the T cell repertoire rebuilt after myeloablative bone marrow transplantation with posttransplantation cyclophosphamide given as GVHD prophylaxis. Antigen receptor sequencing covered samples from roughly 40 PTCy-treated patients and some 15 of their related bone marrow donors. Blood from every one of the 30 to 35 PTCy patients who had 1-year posttransplant specimens underwent TRB sequencing. Up to roughly 3 additional blood samples from 2 to 5.2 years after transplant were also TRB-sequenced in 3 patients, as was pretransplant blood from 4 patients. Because TRA and TRB clonality correlated tightly in eight or nine samples, later TCR analyses were limited to TRB. Public TRB sequences were checked against a database of over 3,600 sequences associated with responses to pathogens, tumor antigens, self-antigens and alloantigens. Broad study findings and their caveats: The TRB repertoires of T cells infiltrating skin or GI tract showed only limited overlap with the TRB repertoires of T cells in blood. Across the roughly 48 patients, TRB clonality was highly associated with recipient CMV seropositivity and CMV reactivation, and diversity with PTCy was similar to that in the CNI/methotrexate controls. Donor-recipient similarity was low at 1-2 months but increased during the first year, and donor CD8+ memory clones often dominated later blood repertoires.

On the day of marrow donation, related bone marrow donors gave peripheral blood samples. Mononuclear cells from peripheral blood and bone marrow were separated by Ficoll-Hypaque density centrifugation and then cryopreserved. Based on the germline V gene, the CDR1 and CDR2 sequences are SGHTA and FQGNSA. V ends up 5 bases short and J 2 bases short, with an unmatched junction base count of 3. The CDR3 contains 15 residues, cysteine and phenylalanine counted. The sequence is cut down to CDR3 DNA, 45 bases in frame from base 1. This clone was found many times. Its antigen is unknown. One base away there is no much larger clone; base qualities are not given. TRB sequencing was run on genomic DNA with either the immunoSEQ assay at survey resolution or the hsTCRB kit. In the paper's pipeline: The immunoSEQ software handled the initial read processing, while the LymphoSeq R package was used for the repertoire analyses. Clonality was calculated as 1 minus normalized Shannon entropy, and the Gini coefficient was also calculated for each TRB dataset. Phenotypes of unsorted samples were inferred by mapping TRB sequences from sorted subsets of the recipient or donor onto unsorted samples of the same recipient. Not all clones reach the TCRdb copy of this immuneACCESS table, which keeps in-frame sequences only. Checked studies attribute under half of the gap to unresolved V genes and leave the rest unexplained. The DNA was the basis for D and trimming; V, J and clone size are from that table. Here the sample lists around 44,000 clones, none seen once only. Roughly 2.3% of the sample is in the top ten clones.

Sequencing used PBMCs. The chain is made from TRBV7-2 and TRBJ2-1, with 10 middle bases fitting TRBD2. The receptor was isolated from a middle-aged man in good health, CMV-negative, and a related stem cell transplant donor. CDR3 reads: CASSPGTSAYNEQFF. The DNA sequence is TGTGCCAGCAGCCCCGGGACTAGCGCCTACAATGAGCAGTTCTTC. The CDR3 plus the reference TRBV7-2 and TRBJ2-1 genes for the other parts give the full variable domain: GAGVSQSPSNKVTEKGKDVELRCDPISGHTALYWYRQSLGQGLEFLIYFQGNSAPDKSGLPSDRFSAERTGGSVSTLTIQRTQQEDSAVYLCASSPGTSAYNEQFFGPGTRLTVL.